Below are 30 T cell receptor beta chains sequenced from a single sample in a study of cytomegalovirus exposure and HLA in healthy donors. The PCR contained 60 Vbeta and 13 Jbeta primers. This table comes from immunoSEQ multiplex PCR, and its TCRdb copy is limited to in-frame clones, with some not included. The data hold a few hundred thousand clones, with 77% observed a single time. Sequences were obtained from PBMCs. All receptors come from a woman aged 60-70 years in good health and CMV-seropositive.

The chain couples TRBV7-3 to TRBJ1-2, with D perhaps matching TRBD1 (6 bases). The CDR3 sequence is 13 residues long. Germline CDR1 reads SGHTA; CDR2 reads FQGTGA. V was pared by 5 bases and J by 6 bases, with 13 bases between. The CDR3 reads CASSPTTGNGYTF. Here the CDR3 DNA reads TGTGCCAGCAGCCCGACGACAGGAAATGGCTACACCTTC.

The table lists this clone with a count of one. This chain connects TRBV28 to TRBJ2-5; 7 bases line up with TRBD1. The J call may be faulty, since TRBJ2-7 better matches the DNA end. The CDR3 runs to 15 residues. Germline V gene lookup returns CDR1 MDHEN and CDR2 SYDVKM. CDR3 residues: CASSLEQGFTYEQYF. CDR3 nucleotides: TGTGCCAGCAGTTTGGAACAGGGGTTCACCTACGAGCAGTACTTC.

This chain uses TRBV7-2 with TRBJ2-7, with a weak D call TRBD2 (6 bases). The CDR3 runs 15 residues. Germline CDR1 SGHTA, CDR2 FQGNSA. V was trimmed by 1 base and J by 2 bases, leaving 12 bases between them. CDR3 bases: TGTGCCAGCAGCTTAGGGGGCGGGGCACCCTACGAGCAGTACTTC. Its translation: CASSLGGGAPYEQYF.

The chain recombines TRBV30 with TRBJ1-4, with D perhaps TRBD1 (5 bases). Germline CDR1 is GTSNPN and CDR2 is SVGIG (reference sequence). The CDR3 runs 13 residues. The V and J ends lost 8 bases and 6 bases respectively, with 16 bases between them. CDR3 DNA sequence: TGTGCCCAAAAAGAGGGAGGGGATGAAAAACTGTTTTTT. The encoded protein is CAQKEGGDEKLFF. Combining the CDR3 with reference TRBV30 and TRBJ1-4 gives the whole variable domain SQTIHQWPATLVQPVGSPLSLECTVEGTSNPNLYWYRQAAGRGLQLLFYSVGIGQISSEVPQNLSASRPQDRQFILSSKKLLLSDSGFYLCAQKEGGDEKLFFGSGTQLSVL.

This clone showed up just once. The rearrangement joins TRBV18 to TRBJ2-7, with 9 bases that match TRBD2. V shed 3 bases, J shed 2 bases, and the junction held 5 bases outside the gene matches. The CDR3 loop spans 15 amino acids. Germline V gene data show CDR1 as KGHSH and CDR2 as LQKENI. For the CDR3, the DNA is TGTGCCAGCTCACCCCCGCGCGGGAGGGCCTACGAGCAGTACTTC. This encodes CASSPPRGRAYEQYF.

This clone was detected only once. CDR3: CASTDSGVNQPQHF. In nucleotides, the CDR3 is TGTGCCAGTACAGACTCAGGGGTCAATCAGCCCCAGCATTTT. The chain has TRBV2 and TRBJ1-5; TRBD1 might be the D (6 bases). The CDR3 has 14 residues. Looked up from germline, CDR1 is SNHLY and CDR2 is FYNNEI. V was clipped by 9 bases and J by 3 bases, with 15 bases between them.

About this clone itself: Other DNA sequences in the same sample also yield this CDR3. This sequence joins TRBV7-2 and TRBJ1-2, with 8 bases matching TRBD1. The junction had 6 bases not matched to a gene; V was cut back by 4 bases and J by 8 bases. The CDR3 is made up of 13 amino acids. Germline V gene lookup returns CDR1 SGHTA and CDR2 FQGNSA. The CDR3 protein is CASSSGTGWGYTF. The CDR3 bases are TGTGCCAGCAGCTCGGGGACAGGCTGGGGCTACACCTTC.

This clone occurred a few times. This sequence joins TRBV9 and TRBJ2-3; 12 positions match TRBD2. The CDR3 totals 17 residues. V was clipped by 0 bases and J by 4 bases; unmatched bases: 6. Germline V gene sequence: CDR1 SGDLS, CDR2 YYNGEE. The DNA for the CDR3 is TGTGCCAGCAGCGTAGGACTAGCGGGAGCCGGGGCAGATACGCAGTATTTT. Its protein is CASSVGLAGAGADTQYF.

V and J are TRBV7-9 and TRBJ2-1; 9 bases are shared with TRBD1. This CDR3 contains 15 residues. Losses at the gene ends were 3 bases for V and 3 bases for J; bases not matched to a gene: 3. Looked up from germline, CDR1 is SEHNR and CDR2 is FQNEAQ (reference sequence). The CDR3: CASSFGTGIYNEQFF. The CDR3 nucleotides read TGTGCCAGCAGCTTCGGGACAGGGATCTACAATGAGCAGTTCTTC. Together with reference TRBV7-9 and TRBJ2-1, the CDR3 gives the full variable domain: DTGVSQNPRHKITKRGQNVTFRCDPISEHNRLYWYRQTLGQGPEFLTYFQNEAQLEKSRLLSDRFSAERPKGSFSTLEIQRTEQGDSAMYLCASSFGTGIYNEQFFGPGTRLTVL.

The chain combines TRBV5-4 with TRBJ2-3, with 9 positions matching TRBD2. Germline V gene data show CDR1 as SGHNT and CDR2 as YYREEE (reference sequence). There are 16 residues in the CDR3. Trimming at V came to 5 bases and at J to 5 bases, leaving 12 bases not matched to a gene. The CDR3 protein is CASSFRAGGPIDTQYF. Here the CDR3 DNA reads TGTGCCAGCAGTTTCCGGGCGGGAGGGCCAATAGATACGCAGTATTTT.

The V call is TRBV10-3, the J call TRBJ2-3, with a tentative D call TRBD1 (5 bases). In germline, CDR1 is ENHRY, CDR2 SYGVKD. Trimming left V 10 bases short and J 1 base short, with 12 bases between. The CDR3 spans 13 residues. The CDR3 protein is CATIPTGTDTQYF. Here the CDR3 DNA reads TGTGCCACCATCCCGACAGGCACAGATACGCAGTATTTT.

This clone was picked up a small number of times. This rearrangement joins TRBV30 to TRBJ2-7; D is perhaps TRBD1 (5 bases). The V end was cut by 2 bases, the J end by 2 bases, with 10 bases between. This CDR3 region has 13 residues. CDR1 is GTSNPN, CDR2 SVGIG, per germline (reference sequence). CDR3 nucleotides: TGTGCCTGGAGTAGGGGTTGGACCTACGAGCAGTACTTC. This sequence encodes CAWSRGWTYEQYF.

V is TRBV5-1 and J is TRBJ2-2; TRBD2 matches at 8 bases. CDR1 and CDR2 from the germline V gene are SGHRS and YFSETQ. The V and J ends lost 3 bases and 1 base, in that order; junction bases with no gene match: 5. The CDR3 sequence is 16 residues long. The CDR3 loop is CASSYLAGLNTGELFF. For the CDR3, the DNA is TGCGCCAGCAGCTACCTAGCGGGTTTGAACACCGGGGAGCTGTTTTTT.

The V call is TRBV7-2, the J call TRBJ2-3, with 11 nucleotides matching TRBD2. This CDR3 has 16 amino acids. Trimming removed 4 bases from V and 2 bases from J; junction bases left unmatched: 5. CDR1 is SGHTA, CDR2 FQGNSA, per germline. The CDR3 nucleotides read TGTGCCAGCAGCTCCCTGACTAGCGGGATCACAGATACGCAGTATTTT. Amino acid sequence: CASSSLTSGITDTQYF.

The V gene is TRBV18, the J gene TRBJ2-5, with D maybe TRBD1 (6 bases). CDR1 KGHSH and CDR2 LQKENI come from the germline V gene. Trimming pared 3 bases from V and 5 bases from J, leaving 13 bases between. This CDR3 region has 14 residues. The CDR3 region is CASSPRTEAETQYF. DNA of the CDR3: TGTGCCAGCTCACCTCGGACAGAGGCGGAGACCCAGTACTTC.

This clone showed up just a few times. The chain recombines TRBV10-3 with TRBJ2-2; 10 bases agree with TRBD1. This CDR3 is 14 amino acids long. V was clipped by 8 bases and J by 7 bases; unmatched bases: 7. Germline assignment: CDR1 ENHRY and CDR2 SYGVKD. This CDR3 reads CAIFRDRGNGELFF. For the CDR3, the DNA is TGTGCCATCTTCCGGGACAGGGGTAACGGGGAGCTGTTTTTT.

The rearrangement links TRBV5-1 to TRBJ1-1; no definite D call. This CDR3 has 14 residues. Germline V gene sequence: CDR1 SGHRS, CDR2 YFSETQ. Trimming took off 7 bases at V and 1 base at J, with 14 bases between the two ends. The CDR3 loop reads CASGAGPGNTEAFF. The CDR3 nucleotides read TGCGCCAGCGGCGCCGGTCCGGGGAACACTGAAGCTTTCTTT. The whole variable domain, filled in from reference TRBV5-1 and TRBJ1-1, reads KAGVTQTPRYLIKTRGQQVTLSCSPISGHRSVSWYQQTPGQGLQFLFEYFSETQRNKGNFPGRFSGRQFSNSRSEMNVSTLELGDSALYLCASGAGPGNTEAFFGQGTRLTVV.

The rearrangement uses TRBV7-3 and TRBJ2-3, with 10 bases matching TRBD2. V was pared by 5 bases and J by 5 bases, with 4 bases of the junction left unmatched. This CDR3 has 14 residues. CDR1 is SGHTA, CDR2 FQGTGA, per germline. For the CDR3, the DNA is TGTGCCAGCAGCCTAGCGGGGGTGCAAGATACGCAGTATTTT. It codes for CASSLAGVQDTQYF.

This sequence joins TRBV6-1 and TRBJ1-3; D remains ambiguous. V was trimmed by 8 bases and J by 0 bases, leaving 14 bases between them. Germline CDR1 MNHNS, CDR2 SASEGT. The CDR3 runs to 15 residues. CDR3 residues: CASSPLAVSGNTIYF. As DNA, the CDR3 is TGTGCCAGCTCCCCCCTGGCAGTCTCTGGAAACACCATATATTTT.

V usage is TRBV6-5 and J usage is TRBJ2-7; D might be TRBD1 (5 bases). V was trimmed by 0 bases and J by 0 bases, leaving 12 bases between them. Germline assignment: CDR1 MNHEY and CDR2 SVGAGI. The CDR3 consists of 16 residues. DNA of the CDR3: TGTGCCAGCAGTTACTCGGGGCGGTGGAGCTCCTACGAGCAGTACTTC. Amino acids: CASSYSGRWSSYEQYF.

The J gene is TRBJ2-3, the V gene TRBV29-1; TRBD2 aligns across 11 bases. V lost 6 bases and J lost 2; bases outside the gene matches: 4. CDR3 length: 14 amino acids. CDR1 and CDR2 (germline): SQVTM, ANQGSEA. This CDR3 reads CSVLGLAATDTQYF. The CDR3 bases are TGCAGCGTACTGGGACTAGCGGCCACAGATACGCAGTATTTT.

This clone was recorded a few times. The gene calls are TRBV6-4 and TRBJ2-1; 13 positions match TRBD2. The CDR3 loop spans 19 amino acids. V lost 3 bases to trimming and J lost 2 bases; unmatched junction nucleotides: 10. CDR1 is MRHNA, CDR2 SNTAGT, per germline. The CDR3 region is CASSELAGGRAGTYNEQFF. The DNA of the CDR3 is TGTGCCAGCAGTGAACTAGCGGGAGGGCGGGCGGGAACCTACAATGAGCAGTTCTTC.

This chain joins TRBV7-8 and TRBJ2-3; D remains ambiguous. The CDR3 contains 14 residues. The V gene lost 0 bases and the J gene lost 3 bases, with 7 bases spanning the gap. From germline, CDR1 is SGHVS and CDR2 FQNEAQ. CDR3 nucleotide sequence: TGTGCCAGCAGCTTAGCGCAGTCTACAGATACGCAGTATTTT. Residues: CASSLAQSTDTQYF.

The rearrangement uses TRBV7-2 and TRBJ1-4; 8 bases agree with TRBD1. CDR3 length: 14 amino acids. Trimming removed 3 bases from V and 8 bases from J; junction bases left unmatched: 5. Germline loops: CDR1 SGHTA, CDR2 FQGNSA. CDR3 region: CASSLVTGEEKLFF. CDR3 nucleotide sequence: TGTGCCAGCAGCTTGGTGACAGGGGAAGAAAAACTGTTTTTT.

The CDR3 protein is CASSYPSGNNEQFF. CDR3 bases: TGCGCCAGCAGCTATCCGAGCGGGAACAATGAGCAGTTCTTC. V gene TRBV5-1 combines with J gene TRBJ2-1, with 7 bases fitting TRBD2. This CDR3 contains 14 residues. The V gene end was trimmed by 3 bases and the J gene end by 5 bases; junction bases not matched to a gene: 5. Per the germline V gene, CDR1 is SGHRS and CDR2 is YFSETQ.

CDR3 nucleotides: TGTGCCAGCAACATGGACAGGGCGACCTATGGCTACACCTTC. Its protein is CASNMDRATYGYTF. V usage is TRBV28 and J usage is TRBJ1-2; TRBD1 matches at 8 bases. Germline CDR1 reads MDHEN; CDR2 reads SYDVKM. The CDR3 contains 14 residues. The trim removed 7 bases at V and 4 bases at J, leaving 8 bases unmatched.

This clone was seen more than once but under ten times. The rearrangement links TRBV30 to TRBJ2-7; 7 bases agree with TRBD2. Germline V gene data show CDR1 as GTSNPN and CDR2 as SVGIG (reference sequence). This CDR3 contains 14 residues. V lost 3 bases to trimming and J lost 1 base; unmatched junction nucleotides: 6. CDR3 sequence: CAWRDERGSYEQYF. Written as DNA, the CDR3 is TGTGCCTGGAGGGATGAGCGGGGATCCTACGAGCAGTACTTC.

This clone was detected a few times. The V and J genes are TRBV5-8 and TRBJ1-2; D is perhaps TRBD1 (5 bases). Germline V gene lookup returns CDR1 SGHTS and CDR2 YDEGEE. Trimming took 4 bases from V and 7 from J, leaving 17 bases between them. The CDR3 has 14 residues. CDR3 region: CASSPGLTAPGYTF. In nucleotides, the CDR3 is TGTGCCAGCAGCCCGGGACTGACCGCACCTGGCTACACCTTC.

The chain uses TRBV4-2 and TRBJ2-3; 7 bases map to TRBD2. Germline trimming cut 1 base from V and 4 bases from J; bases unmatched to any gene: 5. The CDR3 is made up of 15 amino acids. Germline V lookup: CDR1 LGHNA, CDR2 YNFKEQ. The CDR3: CASSQGRLAPDTQYF. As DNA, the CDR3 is TGTGCCAGCAGCCAAGGGAGACTAGCCCCAGATACGCAGTATTTT.

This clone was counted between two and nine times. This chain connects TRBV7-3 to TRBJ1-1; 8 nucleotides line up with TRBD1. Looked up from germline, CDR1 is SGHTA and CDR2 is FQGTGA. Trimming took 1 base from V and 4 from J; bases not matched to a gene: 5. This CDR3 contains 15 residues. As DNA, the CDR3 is TGTGCCAGCAGCTTAAACCCCGACAGGGGCACTGAAGCTTTCTTT. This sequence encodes CASSLNPDRGTEAFF.